Each of the 21 T cell receptor beta chains below was sequenced from the same sample in a study of blood T cell repertoires in COVID-19. Sequencing used immunoSEQ multiplex PCR; TCRdb keeps in-frame clones, though not all of them. The sample yields roughly 400,000 clones, more than 70% seen once. What was sequenced was PBMCs or T cells enriched from blood (not recorded which). The receptors shown here come from a woman aged 18-29 years who had been exposed to COVID-19.

J is TRBJ2-1 and V is TRBV7-8; TRBD2 aligns across 10 bases. The CDR3 spans 15 residues. From germline, CDR1 is SGHVS and CDR2 FQNEAQ. Trimming removed 0 bases from V and 6 bases from J; junction bases left unmatched: 2. The CDR3 region is CASSLAGTSVNEQFF. CDR3 bases: TGTGCCAGCAGCTTAGCGGGGACTAGCGTCAATGAGCAGTTCTTC.

The rearrangement links TRBV28 to TRBJ2-7, with 10 bases that match TRBD2. CDR3 length equals 15 residues. Trimming took 6 bases from V and 9 from J; bases not matched to a gene: 14. Germline assignment: CDR1 MDHEN and CDR2 SYDVKM. CDR3 amino acids: CASRPASGSVSGQYF. CDR3 in DNA: TGTGCCAGCAGGCCAGCTAGCGGGAGTGTTTCCGGGCAGTACTTC.

The V and J genes are TRBV7-9 and TRBJ1-1, with TRBD1 matching 7 bases. After removal of 2 bases from V and 3 bases from J, the junction contained 3 bases not matched to a gene. The CDR3 loop spans 14 amino acids. CDR1 is SEHNR, CDR2 FQNEAQ, per germline (reference sequence). This chain's CDR3 is CASSLRGQHTEAFF. The CDR3 DNA reads TGTGCCAGCAGCTTAAGGGGACAGCACACTGAAGCTTTCTTT.

This rearrangement joins TRBV2 to TRBJ2-2, with 10 bases fitting TRBD2. The junction had 5 bases not matched to a gene; V was cut back by 7 bases and J by 3 bases. This CDR3 spans 15 amino acids. Looked up from germline, CDR1 is SNHLY and CDR2 is FYNNEI. Here the CDR3 reads CASNLAGADTGELFF. In nucleotides, the CDR3 is TGTGCCAGCAATCTAGCGGGGGCGGACACCGGGGAGCTGTTTTTT.

The chain links TRBV10-3 to TRBJ2-3; 12 bases are shared with TRBD2. The CDR3 contains 17 residues. The ends lost 4 bases at V and 1 base at J; junction bases unmatched: 6. The germline V gene encodes CDR1 ENHRY and CDR2 SYGVKD. This chain's CDR3 is CAISAQTSGSGTDTQYF. In DNA form, the CDR3 reads TGTGCCATCAGTGCCCAGACTAGCGGGAGTGGCACAGATACGCAGTATTTT.

This clone was picked up a small number of times. V is TRBV24-1 and J is TRBJ1-2; the D gene is possibly TRBD1 (5 bases). The CDR3 is made up of 16 amino acids. Per germline, CDR1 KGHDR and CDR2 SFDVKD. V lost 1 base and J lost 5, with 16 bases in between. CDR3 sequence: CATSDFPGPPRYGYTF. Written as DNA, the CDR3 is TGTGCCACCAGTGATTTTCCAGGGCCCCCTAGGTATGGCTACACCTTC.

The rearrangement uses TRBV10-1 and TRBJ1-2, with 7 bases that match TRBD1. V was clipped by 6 bases and J by 5 bases; unmatched bases: 12. From germline, CDR1 is WNHNN and CDR2 SYGVQD (reference sequence). This CDR3 comprises 15 residues. As DNA, the CDR3 is TGCGCCAGCAGGGGACAGTCCCCAAAAAAATATGGCTACACCTTC. This gives the protein CASRGQSPKKYGYTF.

The CDR3 is CASSQDLGVPGELFF. DNA of the CDR3: TGCGCCAGCAGCCAGGACCTAGGGGTCCCCGGGGAGCTGTTTTTT. The rearrangement links TRBV4-1 to TRBJ2-2, with D perhaps TRBD1 (5 bases). CDR1 and CDR2 (germline): MGHRA, YSYEKL. The CDR3 spans 15 residues. Trimming left V 3 bases short and J 6 bases short, with 14 bases between.

The rearrangement uses TRBV5-4 and TRBJ1-2; TRBD1 matches at 11 bases. V gave up 4 bases and J gave up 6 bases; unmatched junction bases: 5. CDR3 length equals 14 residues. Germline lookup yields CDR1 SGHNT and CDR2 YYREEE (reference sequence). The CDR3 sequence is CASSLGQGADGYTF. The CDR3 region has the DNA TGTGCCAGCAGCCTCGGACAGGGGGCCGATGGCTACACCTTC.

This chain connects TRBV7-7 to TRBJ2-3; D perhaps matches TRBD2 (5 bases). Germline CDR1 SSHAT, CDR2 FNYEAQ (reference sequence). This CDR3 is 15 amino acids long. Trimming removed 5 bases at V and 4 bases at J, with 16 bases between. CDR3 protein: CASSLGTTSADTQYF. The CDR3 region has the DNA TGTGCCAGCAGCCTTGGTACTACTAGTGCAGATACGCAGTATTTT.

The genes are TRBV7-9 and TRBJ1-2, with unresolved D. The CDR3 consists of 13 residues. CDR1 and CDR2 (germline): SEHNR, FQNEAQ (reference sequence). V was shortened by 6 bases and J by 8 bases, with 16 bases between the two germline ends. The CDR3 sequence is CASRPRISGGYTF. The CDR3 region has the DNA TGTGCCAGCAGACCGAGGATATCCGGGGGCTACACCTTC.

V is TRBV5-5 and J is TRBJ2-2; 8 bases line up with TRBD1. The CDR3 totals 16 residues. Germline-derived CDR1 and CDR2 are SGHKS and YYEKEE (reference sequence). Trimming cost V 6 bases and J 6 bases; bases outside gene matches: 13. The DNA of the CDR3 is TGTGCCAGCAATAAGCCGGGGGTACAGGGGGCCGGGGAGCTGTTTTTT. This codes for CASNKPGVQGAGELFF.

The V call is TRBV19, the J call TRBJ2-4; tentatively, D is TRBD2 (5 bases). V lost 1 base and J 6 bases, leaving 10 bases between the germline ends. The V gene's germline CDR1 is LNHDA and CDR2 SQIVND (reference sequence). There are 14 residues in the CDR3. Here the CDR3 DNA reads TGTGCCAGTAGTATAGCCGGGGAACGAAACATTCAGTACTTC. It encodes CASSIAGERNIQYF.

The rearrangement uses TRBV5-5 and TRBJ2-7; 13 bases map to TRBD2. V lost 3 bases to trimming and J lost 4 bases; unmatched junction nucleotides: 4. The CDR3 spans 15 residues. Looked up from germline, CDR1 is SGHKS and CDR2 is YYEKEE (reference sequence). CDR3 in DNA: TGTGCCAGCAGCTGGACTAGCGGGAGTGGATACGAGCAGTACTTC. Translated: CASSWTSGSGYEQYF. Together with reference TRBV5-5 and TRBJ2-7, the CDR3 gives the full variable domain: DAGVTQSPTHLIKTRGQQVTLRCSPISGHKSVSWYQQVLGQGPQFIFQYYEKEERGRGNFPDRFSARQFPNYSSELNVNALLLGDSALYLCASSWTSGSGYEQYFGPGTRLTVT.

The V gene is TRBV7-2, the J gene TRBJ2-3, with 8 bases identical to TRBD2. CDR1 is SGHTA, CDR2 FQGNSA, per germline. V was clipped by 3 bases and J by 5 bases; unmatched bases: 1. This CDR3 region has 13 residues. The CDR3: CASSLGLVDTQYF. For the CDR3, the DNA is TGTGCCAGCAGCTTGGGACTAGTAGATACGCAGTATTTT.

V gene TRBV20-1 combines with J gene TRBJ2-7; D is uncertain. Trimming stripped 6 bases from V and 6 bases from J, with 12 bases between. The germline CDR1 and CDR2 sequences are DFQATT and SNEGSKA (reference sequence). This CDR3 contains 11 residues. Written as DNA, the CDR3 is TGCAGTGCCTTTGGTACACCCGAGCAGTACTTC. As protein: CSAFGTPEQYF.

This chain links TRBV10-3 with TRBJ2-7, with 10 bases aligning to TRBD1. The CDR3 is 17 residues long. V was pared by 4 bases and J by 6 bases, with 15 bases of the junction left unmatched. Germline loops: CDR1 ENHRY, CDR2 SYGVKD. CDR3 nucleotides: TGTGCCATCAGTGCAAGAGGGGGACAGGGGCCGAGCAGCGAGCAGTACTTC. This encodes CAISARGGQGPSSEQYF.

This chain connects TRBV5-4 to TRBJ2-4; D is possibly TRBD1 (6 bases). The CDR3 loop spans 18 amino acids. The germline V and J ends were trimmed by 0 bases and 0 bases, with 16 bases remaining between them. From germline, CDR1 is SGHNT and CDR2 YYREEE (reference sequence). CDR3: CASSLEQGAPLAKNIQYF. DNA of the CDR3: TGTGCCAGCAGCTTGGAACAGGGCGCCCCCCTAGCCAAAAACATTCAGTACTTC.

The V gene is TRBV6-5, the J gene TRBJ1-2; D is unresolved. The CDR3 consists of 13 residues. V gave up 2 bases and J gave up 4 bases, with 8 bases separating them. Germline V gene data show CDR1 as MNHEY and CDR2 as SVGAGI. The CDR3 region is CASSYAGVYGYTF. The DNA for the CDR3 is TGTGCCAGCAGTTACGCCGGGGTCTATGGCTACACCTTC.

The chain joins TRBV10-1 to TRBJ1-1, with D possibly being TRBD1 (5 bases). This CDR3 region has 15 residues. V was cut by 2 bases and J by 0 bases, with 10 bases left in between. Germline CDR1 reads WNHNN; CDR2 reads SYGVQD (reference sequence). CDR3 residues: CASSEGGSMNTEAFF. The CDR3 bases are TGCGCCAGCAGTGAGGGGGGGTCCATGAACACTGAAGCTTTCTTT.

The chain links TRBV7-2 to TRBJ2-1; D ambiguous. Germline assignment: CDR1 SGHTA and CDR2 FQGNSA. This CDR3 has 14 amino acids. V shed 8 bases and J shed 8 bases, with 19 bases lying between them. CDR3 region: CASDNSRGVHEQFF. The CDR3 coding sequence is TGTGCCAGCGATAATTCCCGCGGAGTCCATGAGCAGTTCTTC. Full variable domain (outside the CDR3, taken from reference TRBV7-2 and TRBJ2-1): GAGVSQSPSNKVTEKGKDVELRCDPISGHTALYWYRQSLGQGLEFLIYFQGNSAPDKSGLPSDRFSAERTGGSVSTLTIQRTQQEDSAVYLCASDNSRGVHEQFFGPGTRLTVL.